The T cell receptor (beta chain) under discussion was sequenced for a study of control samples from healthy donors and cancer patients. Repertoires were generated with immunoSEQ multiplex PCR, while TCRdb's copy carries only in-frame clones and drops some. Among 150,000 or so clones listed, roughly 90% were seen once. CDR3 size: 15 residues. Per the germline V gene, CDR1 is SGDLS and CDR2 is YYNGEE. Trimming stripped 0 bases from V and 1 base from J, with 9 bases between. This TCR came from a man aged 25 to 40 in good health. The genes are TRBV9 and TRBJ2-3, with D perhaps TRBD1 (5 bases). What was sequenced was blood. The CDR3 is CASSVAGSGTDTQYF. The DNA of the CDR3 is TGTGCCAGCAGCGTAGCAGGGTCGGGCACAGATACGCAGTATTTT.